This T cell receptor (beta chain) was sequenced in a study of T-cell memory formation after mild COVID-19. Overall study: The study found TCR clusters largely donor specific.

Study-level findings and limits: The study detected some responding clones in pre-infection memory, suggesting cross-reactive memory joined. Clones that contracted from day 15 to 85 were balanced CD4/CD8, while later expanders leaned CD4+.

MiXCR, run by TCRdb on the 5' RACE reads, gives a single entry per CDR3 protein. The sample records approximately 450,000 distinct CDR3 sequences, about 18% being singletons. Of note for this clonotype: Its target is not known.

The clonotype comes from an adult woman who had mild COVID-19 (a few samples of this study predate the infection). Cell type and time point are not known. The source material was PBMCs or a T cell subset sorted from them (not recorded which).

CDR3 sequence reads: CASSLWGRLNTEAFF. CDR3 nucleotide sequence: TGTGCCAGCAGCTTGTGGGGTAGGTTGAACACTGAAGCTTTCTTT. The V gene is TRBV5-4, the J gene TRBJ1-1; D uncertain. Germline V lookup: CDR1 SGHNT, CDR2 YYREEE (reference sequence). The CDR3 has 15 amino acids. V lost 1 base and J 0 bases, leaving 10 bases between the germline ends.